Following are 14 T cell receptor beta chains from one sample sequenced in a study of cytomegalovirus exposure and HLA in healthy donors. The repertoire was sequenced with immunoSEQ multiplex PCR; TCRdb's copy has only in-frame clones and lacks some. The table records about 110,000 clones, around 95% of them present only once. Sequencing was carried out using PBMCs. These receptors were taken from a woman aged 18-35 years in good health and CMV-seronegative.

The sample holds one count of this clone. V and J are TRBV19 and TRBJ1-2, with 7 positions matching TRBD1. The germline gives CDR1 LNHDA, CDR2 SQIVND (reference sequence). The CDR3 is made up of 17 amino acids. V was pared by 7 bases and J by 2 bases, with 16 bases of the junction left unmatched. CDR3 nucleotides: TGTGCCAGTACCCCAGGGGGGCTGCGACTACGCAACTATGGCTACACCTTC. It is translated as CASTPGGLRLRNYGYTF.

The J gene is TRBJ2-7, the V gene TRBV7-9; a possible D gene is TRBD1 (6 bases). The V gene's germline CDR1 is SEHNR and CDR2 FQNEAQ (reference sequence). The V and J ends lost 2 bases and 6 bases respectively, with 14 bases between them. This CDR3 is 14 amino acids long. The CDR3 is CASSLITGSGEQYF. The DNA of the CDR3 is TGTGCCAGCAGCTTAATCACAGGGTCGGGCGAGCAGTACTTC.

The V and J genes are TRBV29-1 and TRBJ2-7; D possibly corresponds to TRBD2 (5 bases). V dropped 4 bases and J dropped 0 bases, with 10 bases sitting between them. From germline, CDR1 is SQVTM and CDR2 ANQGSEA. The CDR3 spans 13 residues. CDR3 amino acids: CSVVLESSYEQYF. The CDR3 nucleotides are TGCAGCGTTGTACTAGAGAGCTCCTACGAGCAGTACTTC.

The V gene is TRBV28, the J gene TRBJ1-5; TRBD1 might be the D (5 bases). V gave up 2 bases and J gave up 5 bases, with 7 bases separating them. The CDR3 spans 13 residues. CDR1 is MDHEN and CDR2 is SYDVKM in the germline V gene. The CDR3 loop is CASSLPQDQPQHF. For the CDR3, the DNA is TGTGCCAGCAGTTTACCACAGGATCAGCCCCAGCATTTT.

The rearrangement links TRBV7-9 to TRBJ2-7; 8 bases are shared with TRBD1. J was trimmed by 5 bases and V by 3 bases; bases with no gene match: 6. This CDR3 comprises 14 residues. Per the germline V gene, CDR1 is SEHNR and CDR2 is FQNEAQ (reference sequence). The CDR3 reads CASSFDRGSHEQYF. In DNA form, the CDR3 reads TGTGCCAGCAGCTTTGACAGGGGCTCGCACGAGCAGTACTTC.

The V and J genes are TRBV7-8 and TRBJ2-7, with 12 bases that match TRBD2. The J segment lost 7 bases and the V segment lost 5 bases, leaving 9 bases of the junction unmatched. CDR3 length equals 15 residues. Looked up from germline, CDR1 is SGHVS and CDR2 is FQNEAQ. The chain's CDR3 is CASSKTSGGVWEQYF. CDR3 nucleotide sequence: TGTGCCAGCAGCAAGACTAGCGGGGGAGTCTGGGAGCAGTACTTC. The variable domain in full, completed from reference TRBV7-8 and TRBJ2-7, reads GAGVSQSPRYKVAKRGQDVALRCDPISGHVSLFWYQQALGQGPEFLTYFQNEAQLDKSGLPSDRFFAERPEGSVSTLKIQRTQQEDSAVYLCASSKTSGGVWEQYFGPGTRLTVT.

This chain joins TRBV7-2 and TRBJ1-5, with TRBD1 as a possible D gene (5 bases). This CDR3 is 16 amino acids long. The V gene lost 1 base and the J gene lost 6 bases, with 16 bases spanning the gap. Germline loops: CDR1 SGHTA, CDR2 FQGNSA. The DNA for the CDR3 is TGTGCCAGCAGCTTAGGTAGCAGGGTTGTGACTCAGCCCCAGCATTTT. This codes for CASSLGSRVVTQPQHF.

This chain joins TRBV7-2 and TRBJ2-7; the D gene is possibly TRBD1 (5 bases). Looked up from germline, CDR1 is SGHTA and CDR2 is FQGNSA. Trimming cost V 3 bases and J 7 bases, with 13 bases left between them. The CDR3 covers 13 residues. CDR3 coding DNA: TGTGCCAGCAGCTTGGGCAGGGAACGTGAGCAGTACTTC. Its protein product is CASSLGREREQYF.

The CDR3 DNA sequence: TGTGCCAGCAGCGCCTCAGCGGGGAACACCGGGGAGCTGTTTTTT. It translates to CASSASAGNTGELFF. The chain is built from TRBV5-4 and TRBJ2-2, with a tentative D call TRBD2 (6 bases). The germline CDR1 and CDR2 sequences are SGHNT and YYREEE (reference sequence). V was trimmed by 4 bases and J by 1 base, leaving 11 bases between them. The CDR3 totals 15 residues.

This sequence joins TRBV7-2 and TRBJ2-1, with a weak D call TRBD2 (5 bases). Germline CDR1 is SGHTA and CDR2 is FQGNSA. The CDR3 has 18 residues. Trimming took 2 bases from V and 1 from J, leaving 18 bases between them. DNA of the CDR3: TGTGCCAGCAGCTTACGATTGGTTCACGGGGTATCCTACAATGAGCAGTTCTTC. Encoded protein: CASSLRLVHGVSYNEQFF. Full variable domain (rest looked up from reference TRBV7-2 and TRBJ2-1): GAGVSQSPSNKVTEKGKDVELRCDPISGHTALYWYRQSLGQGLEFLIYFQGNSAPDKSGLPSDRFSAERTGGSVSTLTIQRTQQEDSAVYLCASSLRLVHGVSYNEQFFGPGTRLTVL.

CDR3 DNA sequence: TGTGCCACCAGCAGGGACAGGGCCACCTACGAGCAGTACTTC. Protein sequence: CATSRDRATYEQYF. The J gene is TRBJ2-7, the V gene TRBV15, with 8 bases that match TRBD1. CDR3 length: 14 residues. CDR1 is LNHNV and CDR2 is YYDKDF in the germline V gene (reference sequence). V lost 3 bases to trimming and J lost 2 bases; unmatched junction nucleotides: 3.

The chain recombines TRBV30 with TRBJ2-3; D possibly corresponds to TRBD2 (6 bases). The CDR3 covers 15 residues. V was clipped by 7 bases and J by 4 bases, with 21 bases between them. The germline V gene has CDR1 GTSNPN and CDR2 SVGIG (reference sequence). The CDR3 DNA reads TGTGCCTACAGACCCCTAGCGCGAGATGCAGATACGCAGTATTTT. Its translation is CAYRPLARDADTQYF.

The V gene is TRBV18, the J gene TRBJ2-7; 7 bases line up with TRBD1. CDR1 and CDR2 (germline): KGHSH, LQKENI. Germline trimming cut 3 bases from V and 0 bases from J; bases unmatched to any gene: 5. The CDR3 totals 15 residues. The CDR3 bases are TGTGCCAGCTCACCCTGGGACAGCGTCTCCTACGAGCAGTACTTC. It codes for CASSPWDSVSYEQYF.

The CDR3 coding sequence is TGTGCCAGCAGGGGGGGTAACTACGAGCAGTACTTC. This gives the protein CASRGGNYEQYF. The chain employs TRBV27 and TRBJ2-7, with D possibly TRBD2 on 6 matching bases. There are 12 residues in the CDR3. Germline CDR1 reads MNHEY; CDR2 reads SMNVEV (reference sequence). V dropped 6 bases and J dropped 3 bases, with 9 bases sitting between them.